This T cell receptor beta chain was sequenced in a study of cytomegalovirus exposure and HLA in healthy donors. Study information: Per a later analysis, the approximately 620 first-cohort and 95 to 150 validation repertoires shared one platform.

A word on this clone: No antigen is known for it.

Study-wide findings and caveats: In vitro, three CMV-associated chains proved specific for CMV antigens.

The donors were in the approximately 120-subject validation cohort; that cohort was separate from the roughly 700-subject first cohort. Here immunoSEQ multiplex PCR was the method, and the copy in TCRdb shows in-frame clones only, minus some. This sample has roughly 84,000 clones, with approximately 90% found just once. Germline V gene sequence: CDR1 SNHLY, CDR2 FYNNEI. This CDR3 is 16 amino acids long. J was trimmed by 7 bases and V by 6 bases; bases with no gene match: 12. The rearrangement joins TRBV2 to TRBJ2-2; 9 bases agree with TRBD2. The clonotype comes from a man aged 25 to 45 in good health and CMV-seronegative. Sequencing used PBMCs. The DNA for the CDR3 is TGTGCCAGCAGGGCCCGGAGCGGGGGGCCAATCGGGGAGCTGTTTTTT. Its translation is CASRARSGGPIGELFF.